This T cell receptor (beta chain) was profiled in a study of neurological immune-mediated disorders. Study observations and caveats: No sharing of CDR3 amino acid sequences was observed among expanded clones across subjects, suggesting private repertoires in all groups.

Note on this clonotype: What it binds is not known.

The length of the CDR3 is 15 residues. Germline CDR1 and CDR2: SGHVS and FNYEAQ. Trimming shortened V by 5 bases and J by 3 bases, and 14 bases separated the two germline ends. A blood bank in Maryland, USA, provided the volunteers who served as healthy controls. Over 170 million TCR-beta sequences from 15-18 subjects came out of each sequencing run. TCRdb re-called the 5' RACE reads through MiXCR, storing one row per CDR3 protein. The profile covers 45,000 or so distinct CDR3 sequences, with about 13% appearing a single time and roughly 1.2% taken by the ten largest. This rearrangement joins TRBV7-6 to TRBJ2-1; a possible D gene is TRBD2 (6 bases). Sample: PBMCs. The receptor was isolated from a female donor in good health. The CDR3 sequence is CASSAEGRGYNEQFF. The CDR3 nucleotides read TGTGCCAGCAGCGCGGAGGGGAGAGGCTACAATGAGCAGTTCTTC.